Following are 18 T cell receptor beta chains from one sample sequenced in a study of T cell clonality in common variable immunodeficiency. Here immunoSEQ multiplex PCR was the method, and the copy in TCRdb shows in-frame clones only, minus some. This table holds approximately 60,000 clones with no singletons; the top ten claim around 0.84%. Sequenced material: peripheral blood mononuclear cells. The receptors derive from a person aged 18-70 years in good health.

This clone was picked up many times. The read stops 3 residues short of the end of the CDR3; the missing end is completed from the germline J gene. The chain combines TRBV20-1 with TRBJ2-5; perhaps TRBD1 as D (6 bases). The CDR3 length is 18 residues. Germline V CDR1 and CDR2: DFQATT, SNEGSKA (reference sequence). Trimming removed 7 bases from V and 7 bases from J, with 34 bases in between. Here the CDR3 reads CSGMVDSQLTRKIGTQYF. CDR3 DNA (partial): TGCAGTGGTATGGTGGACAGTCAGCTCACACGTAAGATTGGGACC.

This clone was detected ten times or more. The CDR3 bases that were read are TGCGCCAGCAGCCCGACTTCCACCACAGATACG. Translation gives CASSPTSTTDT. The CDR3 as a whole reads CASSPTSTTDTQYF. The chain is built from TRBV5-1 and TRBJ2-3, with D unresolved. The read comes to an end 3 residues before the CDR3 does, leaving the germline J gene to fill in the end. This CDR3 contains 14 residues. Germline assignment: CDR1 SGHRS and CDR2 YFSETQ. V was pared by 4 bases and J by 2 bases, with 11 bases between.

This clone was seen at least ten times. CDR3 bases read: TGTGCCAGCAGTTACCCAGGACAGGGTAACTATGGC. Amino acids: CASSYPGQGNYG. In full, the CDR3 is CASSYPGQGNYGYTF. The chain carries TRBV6-2 or TRBV6-3 and TRBJ1-2; the match to TRBD1 covers 8 bases. From the germline J gene comes the end of the CDR3, since the read stops 3 residues before it. Per the germline V gene, CDR1 is MNHEY and CDR2 is SVGEGT. The V segment lost 2 bases and the J segment 1 base; nucleotides outside the gene matches: 3. The CDR3 is made up of 15 amino acids.

This clone came up many times. The CDR3 end is not reached by the read, which stops 3 residues before it; the germline J gene fills it in. The V gene is TRBV18, the J gene TRBJ1-4; 9 positions agree with TRBD1. The CDR3 is made up of 14 amino acids. The germline CDR1 and CDR2 sequences are KGHSH and LQKENI. J was trimmed by 8 bases and V by 3 bases; bases with no gene match: 4. Partial CDR3 DNA: TGTGCCAGCTCACCCAGGGACAGGGCCGAAAAA. Translation gives CASSPRDRAEK. The whole CDR3 protein is CASSPRDRAEKLFF.

There are many counts of this clone. The read ends 3 residues before the CDR3 terminus; that terminus is restored from the germline J gene. The chain recombines TRBV7-9 with TRBJ1-1; no definite D call. V was clipped by 5 bases and J by 2 bases, with 3 bases between them. The germline gives CDR1 SEHNR, CDR2 FQNEAQ (reference sequence). The CDR3 has 11 amino acids. The DNA read from the CDR3 is TGTGCCAGCAGCGTAAACACTGAA. As protein: CASSVNTE. The whole CDR3 region reads CASSVNTEAFF. The complete variable domain, with remaining parts taken from reference TRBV7-9 and TRBJ1-1, reads DTGVSQNPRHKITKRGQNVTFRCDPISEHNRLYWYRQTLGQGPEFLTYFQNEAQLEKSRLLSDRFSAERPKGSFSTLEIQRTEQGDSAMYLCASSVNTEAFFGQGTRLTVV.

At least ten counts were recorded for this clone. Sequencing ends 3 residues short of the CDR3 end; the germline J gene provides the rest. The V gene is TRBV5-1, the J gene TRBJ1-3; 8 bases are a match to TRBD1. CDR1 and CDR2 from the germline V gene are SGHRS and YFSETQ. V lost 3 bases, J lost 0 bases, and 2 bases stayed unmatched. The CDR3 is 15 amino acids. CDR3 sequence reads: CASSWDRFSGNTIYF. CDR3 DNA, as far as it was read: TGCGCCAGCAGCTGGGACAGGTTCTCTGGAAACACC.

A few counts support this clone. Read data end 3 residues before the CDR3 end; the end is taken from the germline J gene. The chain links TRBV6-1 to TRBJ1-2; D not certain. CDR1 is MNHNS, CDR2 SASEGT, per germline. This CDR3 has 16 residues. CDR3 bases read: TGTGCCAGCAGTGAAATCGAGCGGGAACAAGACTACGAC. The encoded protein is CASSEIEREQDYD. The full CDR3 protein is CASSEIEREQDYDYTF.

This clone was seen many times. The read finishes 3 residues shy of the CDR3 end, and the germline J gene is used to complete it. The rearrangement links TRBV6-2 or TRBV6-3 to TRBJ1-6; 7 nucleotides agree with TRBD1. This CDR3 comprises 14 residues. After removal of 6 bases from V and 10 bases from J, the junction contained 9 bases not matched to a gene. From germline, CDR1 is MNHEY and CDR2 SVGEGT. CDR3 in amino acids: CASSRQGRESPLHF. The DNA read from the CDR3 is TGTGCCAGCAGCAGACAGGGAAGGGAGTCACCC.

This clone has a count of ten or more. The sequenced part of the CDR3 DNA is TGCGCCAGCAGCCAACACCCCGACACGAACAATGAAAAA. Translation: CASSQHPDTNNEK. The whole CDR3 reads CASSQHPDTNNEKLFF. The chain uses TRBV5-1 and TRBJ1-4; D gene unclear. The read stops 3 residues short of the end of the CDR3; the missing end is completed from the germline J gene. This CDR3 has 16 residues. The germline gives CDR1 SGHRS, CDR2 YFSETQ. Between the trimmed V and J ends, which lost 4 bases and 5 bases, there was a span of 18 bases. Drawing the rest from reference TRBV5-1 and TRBJ1-4, the complete variable domain is KAGVTQTPRYLIKTRGQQVTLSCSPISGHRSVSWYQQTPGQGLQFLFEYFSETQRNKGNFPGRFSGRQFSNSRSEMNVSTLELGDSALYLCASSQHPDTNNEKLFFGSGTQLSVL.

This clone appeared many times. The read terminates 3 residues ahead of where the CDR3 ends, so the germline J gene completes it. V gene TRBV18 combines with J gene TRBJ1-3; D is unclear. CDR1 and CDR2 (germline): KGHSH, LQKENI. The length of the CDR3 is 15 residues. V was clipped by 0 bases and J by 1 base, with 7 bases between them. Here the CDR3 reads CASSPPVRSGNTIYF. The part of the CDR3 DNA that was read is TGTGCCAGCTCACCACCGGTACGGTCTGGAAACACC.

The sample holds a few counts of this clone. The sequenced CDR3 bases are TGTGCCAGCTCACCACAGGCGAACACTGAA. Translated: CASSPQANTE. The complete CDR3 protein is CASSPQANTEAFF. This sequence joins TRBV18 and TRBJ1-1; no firm D call. With the read ending 3 residues before the CDR3 end, the germline J gene is used to fill in that end. Trimming removed 1 base at V and 1 base at J, with 4 bases between. Germline V CDR1 and CDR2: KGHSH, LQKENI. This CDR3 region has 13 residues.

This clone was picked up many times. The CDR3 extends 3 residues past the end of the read, so its final part is completed from the germline J gene. V is TRBV3-1 (or the pseudogene TRBV3-2) and J is TRBJ1-1; 8 positions agree with TRBD1. The germline V gene encodes CDR1 LGHDT and CDR2 YNNKEL (reference sequence). There are 20 residues in the CDR3. J lost 1 base, V lost 4 bases, and 20 bases had no gene match. CDR3 DNA (partial): TGTGCCAGCAGCCTACCTGATCGGTCCCGCCGACAGGGGAAGAACACTGAA. Translated: CASSLPDRSRRQGKNTE. The whole CDR3 protein reads CASSLPDRSRRQGKNTEAFF.

This clone occurred many times. Read sequence stops 3 residues before the CDR3 end, and the germline J gene provides the missing end. The V and J genes are TRBV7-7 and TRBJ2-1; 7 bases line up with TRBD1. This CDR3 contains 15 residues. Trimming cost V 1 base and J 6 bases; bases outside gene matches: 6. Germline CDR1 and CDR2: SSHAT and FNYEAQ (reference sequence). CDR3 in amino acids: CASSLERGPGNEQFF. CDR3 DNA (partial): TGTGCCAGCAGCTTAGAAAGGGGGCCTGGCAATGAG.

This clone was observed a few times. The CDR3 end lies 3 residues beyond the end of the read and is filled in from the germline J gene. This sequence joins TRBV18 and TRBJ1-2; D not certain. Germline CDR1 reads KGHSH; CDR2 reads LQKENI. This CDR3 region has 15 residues. CDR3 DNA (partial): TGTGCCAGCTCACCGCGGGCCAGCAGTACAGATACC. Translating gives CASSPRASSTDT. The whole CDR3 protein is CASSPRASSTDTYTF.

This clone showed up many times. The sequenced fragment ends 3 residues before the CDR3 boundary, so the rest is inferred from the germline J gene. V usage is TRBV7-9 and J usage is TRBJ1-1; the D gene is possibly TRBD1 (5 bases). This CDR3 has 12 residues. The germline V gene has CDR1 SEHNR and CDR2 FQNEAQ (reference sequence). The covered CDR3 bases are TGTGCCAGCAGGGAGGGGCTGAAGGAA. Translation gives CASREGLKE. The CDR3 reads in full as CASREGLKEAFF.

In its sample, this clone was seen many times. The read ends 3 residues shy of where the CDR3 ends; the end is completed using the germline J gene. The gene calls are TRBV29-1 and TRBJ2-5; possibly TRBD1 for D (7 bases). Germline CDR1 is SQVTM and CDR2 is ANQGSEA. V was pared by 4 bases and J by 7 bases, with 22 bases between. The CDR3 covers 15 residues. CDR3 DNA, as far as it was read: TGCAGCGTTGTCCCCAGGGGGGACAGAAGCGCGACC. This sequence encodes CSVVPRGDRSAT. The entire CDR3 is CSVVPRGDRSATQYF.

This clone was seen at least ten times. The CDR3 end lies 3 residues beyond the end of the read and is filled in from the germline J gene. This sequence joins TRBV5-6 and TRBJ2-7; possibly TRBD2 for D (6 bases). The V gene's germline CDR1 is SGHDT and CDR2 YYEEEE. CDR3 length equals 13 residues. The V and J ends lost 5 bases and 4 bases respectively, with 13 bases between them. CDR3 DNA, as far as it was read: TGTGCCAGCAGTCAGGGACTTTCTTACGAG. It yields the protein CASSQGLSYE. The whole CDR3 reads CASSQGLSYEQYF.

This clone was counted at least ten times. The read comes to an end 3 residues before the CDR3 does, leaving the germline J gene to fill in the end. The genes are TRBV5-1 and TRBJ2-5; 10 bases are a match to TRBD2. Germline trimming cut 1 base from V and 1 base from J; bases unmatched to any gene: 7. Germline V gene sequence: CDR1 SGHRS, CDR2 YFSETQ. CDR3 length: 17 residues. CDR3 sequence reads: CASSLYPSGGLQETQYF. The part of the CDR3 DNA that was read is TGCGCCAGCAGCTTGTATCCTAGCGGGGGCCTCCAAGAGACC.